Each of the 28 T cell receptor beta chains below was sequenced from the same sample in a study of human T cells and chemical hapten exposure. TCRdb re-called the RACE reads with MiXCR, one entry per CDR3 protein. Of 42,000 or so distinct CDR3 sequences detected, around 10% appear once; the ten largest clones hold over 14%. Time point of the sample: patch test 2, 6 weeks after DPC sensitization. Treatment denoted: therapeutic diphenylcyclopropenone sensitization with weekly scalp DPC. The source material was whole blood, sampled in connection with sensitization to the hapten diphenylcyclopropenone (DPC). These receptors all stem from a woman in her 40s with alopecia areata. Some clones in this sample may be carry-over from other donors' samples.

This clonotype was seen at least ten times. V usage is TRBV20-1 and J usage is TRBJ2-5; 7 bases match TRBD1. Looked up from germline, CDR1 is DFQATT and CDR2 is SNEGSKA (reference sequence). Trimming took 6 bases from V and 5 from J; bases not matched to a gene: 3. The CDR3 is 11 residues long. Here the CDR3 reads CSARGFETQYF. DNA for the CDR3: TGCAGTGCCAGGGGGTTCGAGACCCAGTACTTC.

This clonotype showed up just a few times. The rearrangement joins TRBV7-2 to TRBJ1-1; D might be TRBD1 (5 bases). The ends were cut back, 1 base at V and 5 bases at J, with 11 bases in the middle. The CDR3 sequence is 14 residues long. CDR1 is SGHTA, CDR2 FQGNSA, per germline. The CDR3 region is CASSLVQGKTEAFF. In DNA form, the CDR3 reads TGTGCCAGCAGCTTAGTCCAGGGTAAAACTGAAGCTTTCTTT.

This clonotype came up many times. The chain uses TRBV4-2 and TRBJ2-3; 10 nucleotides match TRBD2. Trimming cost V 0 bases and J 4 bases; bases outside gene matches: 4. The germline V gene has CDR1 LGHNA and CDR2 YNFKEQ. This CDR3 comprises 16 residues. CDR3 region: CASSQDRSGGADTQYF. In DNA form, the CDR3 reads TGTGCCAGCAGCCAAGATAGGAGCGGGGGGGCAGATACGCAGTATTTT.

At least ten counts were recorded for this clonotype. The rearrangement joins TRBV6-6 to TRBJ2-5; no clear D. Germline V gene data show CDR1 as MNHNY and CDR2 as SVGAGI (reference sequence). The CDR3 sequence is 12 residues long. V lost 4 bases, J lost 5 bases, and 8 bases lay in between. The CDR3 bases are TGTGCCAGCAGTTCCCTTCGGGAGACCCAGTACTTC. Translating it yields CASSSLRETQYF.

This clonotype was picked up many times. This chain joins TRBV18 and TRBJ2-1, with TRBD1 as a possible D gene (5 bases). The germline CDR1 and CDR2 sequences are KGHSH and LQKENI. This CDR3 region has 12 residues. V dropped 8 bases and J dropped 9 bases, with 14 bases sitting between them. For the CDR3, the DNA is TGTGCCAGCGCAATAGGCAGGGCTGAGCAGTTCTTC. Translation: CASAIGRAEQFF. The complete variable domain, with remaining parts taken from reference TRBV18 and TRBJ2-1, reads NAGVMQNPRHLVRRRGQEARLRCSPMKGHSHVYWYRQLPEEGLKFMVYLQKENIIDESGMPKERFSAEFPKEGPSILRIQQVVRGDSAAYFCASAIGRAEQFFGPGTRLTVL.

This clonotype appeared many times. The genes are TRBV6-2 or TRBV6-3 and TRBJ1-6, with 7 bases lining up with TRBD1. The germline CDR1 and CDR2 sequences are MNHEY and SVGEGT. V gave up 2 bases and J gave up 10 bases; unmatched junction bases: 8. CDR3 length: 15 amino acids. CDR3 amino acids: CASSYARGSESPLHF. CDR3 DNA sequence: TGTGCCAGCAGTTACGCCAGGGGGTCGGAATCACCCCTCCACTTT.

This clonotype was observed once. The chain combines TRBV3-1 with TRBJ2-5, with 9 bases lining up with TRBD2. V lost 4 bases to trimming and J lost 5 bases; unmatched junction nucleotides: 11. Germline-derived CDR1 and CDR2 are LGHDT and YNNKEL (reference sequence). The CDR3 is 16 amino acids. The CDR3, as DNA: TGTGCCAGCAGCCCTTCAGGAGCCAGCGGGAGGGAGACCCAGTACTTC. It codes for CASSPSGASGRETQYF.

This clonotype was observed at least ten times. The chain joins TRBV7-9 to TRBJ2-3; 9 positions match TRBD2. Germline V gene sequence: CDR1 SEHNR, CDR2 FQNEAQ (reference sequence). The CDR3 extends over 16 amino acids. V shed 5 bases, J shed 5 bases, and the junction held 11 bases outside the gene matches. CDR3: CASSPIGGGAIDTQYF. Written as DNA, the CDR3 is TGTGCCAGCAGCCCGATCGGCGGGGGGGCCATAGATACGCAGTATTTT. Full variable domain (remainder filled in from reference TRBV7-9 and TRBJ2-3): DTGVSQNPRHKITKRGQNVTFRCDPISEHNRLYWYRQTLGQGPEFLTYFQNEAQLEKSRLLSDRFSAERPKGSFSTLEIQRTEQGDSAMYLCASSPIGGGAIDTQYFGPGTRLTVL.

The sample holds many counts of this clonotype. CDR3 nucleotides: TGTGCCAGCAGCCCGGTGGGATTAGCTGAAGGGGCCCAGTACTTC. Translated: CASSPVGLAEGAQYF. V and J are TRBV9 and TRBJ2-5; D is perhaps TRBD1 (5 bases). The CDR3 has 15 amino acids. The V gene lost 4 bases and the J gene lost 9 bases, with 22 bases spanning the gap. Germline V gene data show CDR1 as SGDLS and CDR2 as YYNGEE. The full variable domain, rest sourced from reference TRBV9 and TRBJ2-5, is DSGVTQTPKHLITATGQRVTLRCSPRSGDLSVYWYQQSLDQGLQFLIQYYNGEERAKGNILERFSAQQFPDLHSELNLSSLELGDSALYFCASSPVGLAEGAQYFGPGTRLLVL.

This clonotype was counted at least ten times. This chain links TRBV9 with TRBJ2-7, with D possibly TRBD1 on 6 matching bases. Trimming stripped 3 bases from V and 7 bases from J, with 14 bases between. CDR1 is SGDLS, CDR2 YYNGEE, per germline. This CDR3 has 13 amino acids. CDR3 sequence (DNA): TGTGCCAGCAGCGCGACACAGGGTAGAGAGCAGTACTTC. Translated: CASSATQGREQYF.

This clonotype showed up many times. The chain couples TRBV7-2 to TRBJ2-3; D is perhaps TRBD1 (6 bases). The CDR3 has 14 residues. Germline-derived CDR1 and CDR2 are SGHTA and FQGNSA. V shed 4 bases and J shed 4 bases, with 12 bases lying between them. CDR3 sequence reads: CASSSKDSPDTQYF. The CDR3 nucleotides read TGTGCCAGCAGCTCGAAGGACAGCCCAGATACGCAGTATTTT.

This clonotype was detected many times. This chain joins TRBV3-1 and TRBJ2-3; 7 bases fit TRBD1. Unmatched junction bases numbered 3, after V lost 1 base and J lost 2 bases. Germline CDR1 and CDR2: LGHDT and YNNKEL (reference sequence). The CDR3 covers 15 residues. The CDR3 region has the DNA TGTGCCAGCAGCCAAGGGACAGGTCACACAGATACGCAGTATTTT. Translated: CASSQGTGHTDTQYF.

This clonotype was seen repeatedly, ten times or more. The chain has TRBV5-4 and TRBJ1-4; D is unclear. Trimming stripped 0 bases from V and 5 bases from J, with 2 bases between. The CDR3 is 12 residues long. Germline CDR1 and CDR2: SGHNT and YYREEE (reference sequence). The CDR3 loop reads CASSLGNEKLFF. The CDR3 nucleotides are TGTGCCAGCAGCTTGGGGAATGAAAAACTGTTTTTT.

The CDR3 region has the DNA TGTGCCAGCAGGCCGAAAGTTAGCGGGGAGAATGAGCAGTTCTTC. Translated: CASRPKVSGENEQFF. The V gene is TRBV7-9, the J gene TRBJ2-1; 8 nucleotides agree with TRBD2. Germline V gene sequence: CDR1 SEHNR, CDR2 FQNEAQ (reference sequence). The V segment lost 6 bases and the J segment 7 bases; nucleotides outside the gene matches: 11. CDR3 length equals 15 residues.

This clonotype appeared a few times. This chain links TRBV20-1 with TRBJ1-2; 7 nucleotides align to TRBD1. V was clipped by 5 bases and J by 4 bases; unmatched bases: 16. CDR3 size: 16 residues. CDR1 and CDR2 (germline): DFQATT, SNEGSKA (reference sequence). CDR3 sequence: CSADTGQIKGGYGYTF. CDR3 sequence (DNA): TGCAGTGCTGATACGGGACAGATAAAGGGTGGCTATGGCTACACCTTC.

This clonotype showed up many times. The rearrangement uses TRBV10-3 and TRBJ1-3; TRBD1 is a possible D gene (5 bases). CDR3 length: 13 residues. V lost 5 bases and J lost 2, with 7 bases in between. From germline, CDR1 is ENHRY and CDR2 SYGVKD. The CDR3 sequence: CAISRDPGNTIYF. Here the CDR3 DNA reads TGTGCCATCAGTCGGGACCCTGGAAACACCATATATTTT.

There are many counts of this clonotype. The gene calls are TRBV20-1 and TRBJ2-3; D assignment may be TRBD1 or TRBD2 (6 bases each). CDR3 length: 15 residues. The V end lost 1 base, the J end lost 5 bases, and 16 bases lay between the germline ends. Germline V lookup: CDR1 DFQATT, CDR2 SNEGSKA (reference sequence). CDR3 in amino acids: CSARVLGGRLDTQYF. The DNA of the CDR3 is TGCAGTGCTAGAGTTCTAGGGGGGCGATTAGATACGCAGTATTTT.

In its sample, this clonotype was seen many times. The chain couples TRBV4-1 to TRBJ2-1; D ambiguous. In germline, CDR1 is MGHRA, CDR2 YSYEKL. V lost 0 bases, J lost 12 bases, and 6 bases lay in between. CDR3 length equals 11 residues. The CDR3 DNA follows: TGCGCCAGCAGCCAAGAGGGTACGCAGTTCTTC. Translation: CASSQEGTQFF.

In this sample, this clonotype turned up many times. This chain joins TRBV7-9 and TRBJ1-5; no definite D call. CDR1 is SEHNR, CDR2 FQNEAQ, per germline (reference sequence). Trimming took off 1 base at V and 4 bases at J, with 2 bases between the two ends. This CDR3 has 12 residues. CDR3 loop: CASSLGNQPQHF. The CDR3 nucleotides are TGTGCCAGCAGCTTAGGGAATCAGCCCCAGCATTTT.

This chain links TRBV5-1 with TRBJ2-3; 12 bases align to TRBD1. Per germline, CDR1 SGHRS and CDR2 YFSETQ. The junction had 2 bases not matched to a gene; V was cut back by 2 bases and J by 4 bases. The CDR3 sequence is 15 residues long. The CDR3 DNA reads TGCGCCAGCAGCTTTGGGACAGGGGGCCCAGATACGCAGTATTTT. Protein: CASSFGTGGPDTQYF.

This clonotype has ten or more counts. This sequence joins TRBV20-1 and TRBJ2-1, with TRBD2 identical over 7 bases. J lost 5 bases, V lost 5 bases, and 12 bases had no gene match. From germline, CDR1 is DFQATT and CDR2 SNEGSKA (reference sequence). The CDR3 is made up of 15 amino acids. The CDR3 sequence: CSASRRAGENNEQFF. As DNA, the CDR3 is TGCAGTGCTTCCCGGCGGGCGGGGGAGAACAATGAGCAGTTCTTC.

This clonotype turned up a few times. The chain links TRBV11-1 to TRBJ1-2; D remains unclear. Trimming removed 5 bases from V and 4 bases from J, with 14 bases in between. The CDR3 covers 14 residues. Germline CDR1 and CDR2: SGHAT and FQDESV (reference sequence). The CDR3 bases are TGTGCCAGCAGCCTGGTGTCAGCCGGCTATGGCTACACCTTC. This gives the protein CASSLVSAGYGYTF. Using reference TRBV11-1 and TRBJ1-2 for the parts outside the CDR3, the full variable domain is EAEVAQSPRYKITEKSQAVAFWCDPISGHATLYWYRQILGQGPELLVQFQDESVVDDSQLPKDRFSAERLKGVDSTLKIQPAELGDSAMYLCASSLVSAGYGYTFGSGTRLTVV.

In its sample, this clonotype was seen many times. The chain has TRBV7-9 and TRBJ1-6; D gene unclear. The CDR3 runs to 13 residues. Trimming stripped 4 bases from V and 10 bases from J, with 11 bases between. From germline, CDR1 is SEHNR and CDR2 FQNEAQ (reference sequence). The DNA for the CDR3 is TGTGCCAGCAGCTCGGTCGGGCGATCACCCCTCCACTTT. Residues: CASSSVGRSPLHF. Filled out from reference TRBV7-9 and TRBJ1-6, the complete variable domain reads DTGVSQNPRHKITKRGQNVTFRCDPISEHNRLYWYRQTLGQGPEFLTYFQNEAQLEKSRLLSDRFSAERPKGSFSTLEIQRTEQGDSAMYLCASSSVGRSPLHFGNGTRLTVT.

The table lists this clonotype with many counts. The chain carries TRBV11-2 and TRBJ2-7; no reliable D call. V lost 0 bases, J lost 6 bases, and 18 bases lay in between. The germline gives CDR1 SGHAT, CDR2 FQNNGV. This CDR3 is built from 16 residues. The CDR3: CASSLDQPRSLLEQYF. CDR3 DNA: TGTGCCAGCAGCTTAGATCAGCCTAGGTCCCTCCTCGAGCAGTACTTC.

At least ten counts were recorded for this clonotype. The V call is TRBV6-6, the J call TRBJ2-5, with D possibly being TRBD2 (7 bases). V gave up 0 bases and J gave up 2 bases, with 16 bases separating them. CDR1 and CDR2 from the germline V gene are MNHNY and SVGAGI (reference sequence). There are 17 residues in the CDR3. CDR3 nucleotide sequence: TGTGCCAGCAGTTACTCTGGACGCGGGGGCACACAAGAGACCCAGTACTTC. Translation gives CASSYSGRGGTQETQYF.

This clonotype has at least ten counts. CDR3 in amino acids: CSARAQLAGETDTQYF. For the CDR3, the DNA is TGCAGTGCTAGAGCCCAACTAGCGGGGGAGACAGATACGCAGTATTTT. This rearrangement joins TRBV20-1 to TRBJ2-3, with 11 bases aligning to TRBD2. The germline V gene has CDR1 DFQATT and CDR2 SNEGSKA (reference sequence). Unmatched junction bases numbered 6, after V lost 1 base and J lost 3 bases. CDR3 length equals 16 residues.

This clonotype was observed at least ten times. V and J are TRBV5-5 and TRBJ1-1, with D perhaps TRBD1 (6 bases). The CDR3 covers 13 residues. The germline gives CDR1 SGHKS, CDR2 YYEKEE (reference sequence). Trimming removed 0 bases from V and 7 bases from J, with 10 bases in between. In DNA form, the CDR3 reads TGTGCCAGCAGCTTGGGCAGGGGATTTGAAGCTTTCTTT. This gives the protein CASSLGRGFEAFF.

The genes are TRBV27 and TRBJ1-1, with D maybe TRBD1 (5 bases). The ends were cut back, 3 bases at V and 0 bases at J, with 11 bases in the middle. In germline, CDR1 is MNHEY, CDR2 SMNVEV (reference sequence). CDR3 length equals 15 residues. CDR3 bases: TGTGCCAGCAGTTTTCTGGGGACCATGAACACTGAAGCTTTCTTT. It codes for CASSFLGTMNTEAFF.